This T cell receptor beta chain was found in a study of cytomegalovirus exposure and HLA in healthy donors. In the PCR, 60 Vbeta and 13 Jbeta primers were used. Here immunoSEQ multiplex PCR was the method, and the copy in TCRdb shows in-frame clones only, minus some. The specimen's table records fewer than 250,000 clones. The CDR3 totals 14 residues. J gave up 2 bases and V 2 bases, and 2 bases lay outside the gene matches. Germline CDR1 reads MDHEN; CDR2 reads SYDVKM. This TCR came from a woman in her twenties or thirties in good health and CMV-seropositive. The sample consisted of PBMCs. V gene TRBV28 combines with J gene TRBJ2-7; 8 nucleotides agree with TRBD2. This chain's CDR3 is CASSLAGRAYEQYF. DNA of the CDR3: TGTGCCAGCAGTTTAGCCGGGAGGGCCTACGAGCAGTACTTC. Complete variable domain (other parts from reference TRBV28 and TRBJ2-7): DVKVTQSSRYLVKRTGEKVFLECVQDMDHENMFWYRQDPGLGLRLIYFSYDVKMKEKGDIPEGYSVSREKKERFSLILESASTNQTSMYLCASSLAGRAYEQYFGPGTRLTVT.